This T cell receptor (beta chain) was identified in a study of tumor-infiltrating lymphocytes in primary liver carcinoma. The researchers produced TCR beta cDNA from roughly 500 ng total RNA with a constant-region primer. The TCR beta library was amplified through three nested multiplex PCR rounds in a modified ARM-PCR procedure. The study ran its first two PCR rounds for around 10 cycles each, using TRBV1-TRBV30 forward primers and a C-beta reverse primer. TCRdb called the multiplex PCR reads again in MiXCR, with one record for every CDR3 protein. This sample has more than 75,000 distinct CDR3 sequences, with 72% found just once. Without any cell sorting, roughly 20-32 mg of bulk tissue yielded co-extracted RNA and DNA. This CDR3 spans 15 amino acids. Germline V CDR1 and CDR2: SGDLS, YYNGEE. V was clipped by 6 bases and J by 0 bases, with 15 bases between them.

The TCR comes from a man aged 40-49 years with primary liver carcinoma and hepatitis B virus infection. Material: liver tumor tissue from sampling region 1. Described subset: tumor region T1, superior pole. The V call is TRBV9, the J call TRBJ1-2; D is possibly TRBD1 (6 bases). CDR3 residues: CASTKGGATNYGYTF. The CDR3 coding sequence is TGTGCCAGCACCAAGGGGGGGGCCACTAACTATGGCTACACCTTC.